A selection of T cell receptor beta chains follows, all from one sample in a study of beta chain features in type 1 diabetes. This table comes from immunoSEQ multiplex PCR, and its TCRdb copy is limited to in-frame clones, with some not included. The top ten hold 0.09% to 0.15% of the sample, which has 500,000 to 800,000 clones, roughly 12% seen once. The sequenced material came from naive CD4+ T cells from blood. The receptor set was obtained from a man between 25 and 39 years old with type 1 diabetes. CDR3s leave out the opening cysteine and the closing phenylalanine or tryptophan. The D gene is left open where the match is weak. The size field is filled for only some rows; it gives once, few, many or a size class.

SVEENTEAF	-	-	TRBV29-1	TRBJ1-1
AWMTGNTIY	-	-	TRBV30	TRBJ1-3
ASSLMTGLSYEQY	TRBD1	-	TRBV6-6	TRBJ2-7
ASSVGTGYNEQF	TRBD1	few	TRBV9	TRBJ2-1
ASSGQGTPGEKLF	TRBD1	-	TRBV9	TRBJ1-4
ASSLVGSNSPLH	-	-	TRBV5-6	TRBJ1-6
ASRDRISYEQY	TRBD1	-	TRBV6-4	TRBJ2-7
ASNTDTVQETQY	-	-	TRBV28	TRBJ2-5
ASSEVGIAGVSRGTQY	TRBD2	few	TRBV6-1	TRBJ2-3
ASSLGGANIEQF	-	few	TRBV7-8	TRBJ2-1
ASSVGPTSEETQY	TRBD2	-	TRBV9	TRBJ2-5
ASSREWGRYQETQY	-	-	TRBV7-2	TRBJ2-5
AWRSAGAPYGYT	-	few	TRBV30	TRBJ1-2
AWRSSYEQY	-	few	TRBV30	TRBJ2-7
ASSQVWTGSNIQY	TRBD1	few	TRBV4-3	TRBJ2-4
ASSLRQGNEKLF	-	few	TRBV7-9	TRBJ1-4
ASRATGTGNTIY	TRBD1	-	TRBV28	TRBJ1-3
ASSFWSQGPGDTQY	-	-	TRBV7-9	TRBJ2-3
ASIQGTARYNEQF	TRBD1	few	TRBV6-1	TRBJ2-1
ASSPTRGLGPQH	-	few	TRBV6-5	TRBJ1-5
ASSLSGTGIFGELF	TRBD1	-	TRBV27	TRBJ2-2
ASSQASGNTIY	-	few	TRBV6-5	TRBJ1-3
ASSSRSRGQGLGRSYEQY	TRBD1	-	TRBV14	TRBJ2-7
SVGQETQY	-	few	TRBV29-1	TRBJ2-5
ASSPGRWADTQY	-	few	TRBV6-5	TRBJ2-3
ASGTANTGELF	TRBD1	few	TRBV5-1	TRBJ2-2
ASSASNKQY	-	-	TRBV27	TRBJ2-7
ASSLQWDYGYT	-	few	TRBV27	TRBJ1-2
ASRRTGDPYYEQY	TRBD1	few	TRBV27	TRBJ2-7
ASSSTPPGGGETQY	-	few	TRBV7-3	TRBJ2-5
ASSPNLQGGRDTQY	TRBD1	few	TRBV7-9	TRBJ2-3